The clone carrying this T cell receptor (beta chain) was counted only a few times. As yet, its antigen is unknown. TCRdb recomputed calls from the 5' RACE reads with MiXCR, one row per CDR3 protein. The top ten clones hold approximately 8.1% of a sample with over 500,000 distinct CDR3 sequences, roughly 17% of them seen once. The data were taken from a study of T-cell memory formation after mild COVID-19. Study-level findings and limits: The authors left the SARS-CoV-2 specificity of second-wave clones peaking on day 37 unconfirmed.

The ends lost 3 bases at V and 7 bases at J; junction bases unmatched: 9. The CDR3 covers 14 residues. Germline CDR1 and CDR2: SGDLS and YYNGEE. Material for sequencing was PBMCs or a T cell subset sorted from them (not recorded which). The receptor's source is an adult woman who had mild COVID-19 (a few samples of this study predate the infection). Cell type and time point are not known. The V call is TRBV9, the J call TRBJ2-5; 7 bases agree with TRBD1. In DNA form, the CDR3 reads TGTGCCAGCAGCGCCTCAGACAGGGCGGCGACCCAGTACTTC. It specifies CASSASDRAATQYF.